A single T cell receptor beta chain is shown here with its context. Its antigen is currently not known. There are no base qualities to consult, and no much larger clone falls within one base. Each collaborating institution followed its own protocols to collect whole blood in K2EDTA tubes. Collaborator samples were shipped for TCRbeta analysis as frozen whole blood, isolated PBMCs, or DNA extracted from either sample type. The data belong to a study of blood T cell repertoires in COVID-19 (TCRdb year 2020). Concerning the study at large: Samples covering the acute and convalescent phases of COVID-19 were provided by collaborators in the United States, Italy and Spain. The material from the prospective study consisted of cDNA or gDNA derived from T cells, B-cell-depleted T cells, or PBMCs. Where available, HLA class I and class II types were taken from metadata supplied by the sample provider and were not determined by assay-based typing. Subjects who had been exposed to COVID-19, were actively infected with it, or had recovered from it provided the deeply sampled blood TCRbeta repertoires that made up the dataset. Nearly every sample came with metadata listing a de-identified subject ID, COVID-19 status, age in years and sex. The repertoires were released in a freely available public database meant as a resource for research on the immune response to SARS-CoV-2. The samples were drawn from the first 160 participants of the ongoing ImmuneRACE study and from 950 to 1,500 subjects provided by 6 global collaborators.

Overall study results and their limits: Clinical and demographic metadata were provided uncurated, with the amount varying by source and participant.

TCRbeta CDR3 regions were amplified from genomic DNA using the immunoSEQ Assay, a bias-controlled multiplex PCR. Per the authors' processing: The number of nucleated cells in each sample was estimated by amplification of reference gene primers within the assay. Sequence reads were collapsed and filtered to measure the absolute abundance of every unique TCRbeta CDR3 rearrangement. For each sample, productive Simpson clonality was calculated by taking the square root of Simpson's diversity index across productive rearrangements. Imported from immuneACCESS, the table was reduced by TCRdb to in-frame sequences with V and J called. These copies leave out some clones; in studies compared against another copy, an unresolved V gene accounts for under half, and the cause of the remainder is not known. Clone size and the V and J calls come from that table; the DNA yielded D and trimming. Within this sample are 95,000 to 150,000 clones, with over 75% of them counted one time only. The ten largest clones represent 11% of the sample.

There are 11 amino acids in the CDR3, from cysteine to phenylalanine inclusive. Just the 33-base CDR3 DNA is kept, in frame starting at base 1. V loses 4 bases of germline sequence and J loses 10 bases, and the interval between the two ends is 9 bases. From a lookup of the germline V gene, CDR1 and CDR2 are SGHRS and YFSETQ. The sample comprised peripheral blood. The sequence derives from a man older than 75 with acute or convalescent COVID-19. The chain uses TRBV5-1 and TRBJ2-1, with the D gene not confidently named. The DNA reads TGCGCCAGCAGCGGCCAGTACGAGCAGTTCTTC. This gives the protein CASSGQYEQFF. The entire variable domain, with the stretches around the CDR3 drawn from the reference TRBV5-1 and TRBJ2-1 proteins, is KAGVTQTPRYLIKTRGQQVTLSCSPISGHRSVSWYQQTPGQGLQFLFEYFSETQRNKGNFPGRFSGRQFSNSRSEMNVSTLELGDSALYLCASSGQYEQFFGPGTRLTVL.